This TCR beta chain stems from a study of T cells in localized non-small cell lung cancer. General study points: Higher blood T cell density went with longer overall survival.

Sequencing used immunoSEQ multiplex PCR; TCRdb keeps in-frame clones, though not all of them. Among about 25,000 clones listed, about nine tenths were seen once. Comments on this clone: The antigen is undetermined.

V shed 2 bases, J shed 6 bases, and the junction held 11 bases outside the gene matches. The CDR3 is made up of 15 amino acids. CDR1 and CDR2 from the germline V gene are SGDLS and YYNGEE. The TCR was taken from a woman aged 40-69 years with stage III lung adenocarcinoma. The sample consisted of peripheral blood mononuclear cells, taken before any cancer treatment. V usage is TRBV9 and J usage is TRBJ2-7; TRBD1 matches 7 bases. CDR3 DNA sequence: TGTGCCAGCAGCGTCCAGCCCGAACAGGGGCGCGAGCAGTACTTC. Protein product: CASSVQPEQGREQYF.